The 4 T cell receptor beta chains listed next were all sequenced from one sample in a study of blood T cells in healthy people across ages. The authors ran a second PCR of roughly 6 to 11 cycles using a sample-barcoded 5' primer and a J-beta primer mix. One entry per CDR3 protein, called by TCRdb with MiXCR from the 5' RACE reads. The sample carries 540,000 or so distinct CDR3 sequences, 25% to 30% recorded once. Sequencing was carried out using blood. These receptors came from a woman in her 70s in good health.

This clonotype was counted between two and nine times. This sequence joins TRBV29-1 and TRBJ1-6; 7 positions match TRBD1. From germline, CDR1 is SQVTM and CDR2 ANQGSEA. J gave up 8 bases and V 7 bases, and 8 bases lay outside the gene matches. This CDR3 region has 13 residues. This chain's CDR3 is CSASQGLDSPLHF. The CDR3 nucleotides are TGCAGCGCCTCACAGGGGCTGGATTCACCCCTCCACTTT.

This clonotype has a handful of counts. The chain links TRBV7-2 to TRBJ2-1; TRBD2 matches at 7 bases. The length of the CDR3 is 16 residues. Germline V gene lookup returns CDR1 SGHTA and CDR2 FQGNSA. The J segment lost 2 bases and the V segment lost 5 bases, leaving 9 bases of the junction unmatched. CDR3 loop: CASSAAGGGPYNEQFF. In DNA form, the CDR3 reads TGTGCCAGCAGCGCGGCTGGCGGGGGACCCTACAATGAGCAGTTCTTC.

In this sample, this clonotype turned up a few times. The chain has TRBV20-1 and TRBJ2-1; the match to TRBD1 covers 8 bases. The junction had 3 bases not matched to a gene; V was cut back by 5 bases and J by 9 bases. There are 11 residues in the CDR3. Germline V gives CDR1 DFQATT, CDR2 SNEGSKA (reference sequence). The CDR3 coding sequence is TGCAGTGCTTCCGACAGGGGTGAGCAGTTCTTC. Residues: CSASDRGEQFF.

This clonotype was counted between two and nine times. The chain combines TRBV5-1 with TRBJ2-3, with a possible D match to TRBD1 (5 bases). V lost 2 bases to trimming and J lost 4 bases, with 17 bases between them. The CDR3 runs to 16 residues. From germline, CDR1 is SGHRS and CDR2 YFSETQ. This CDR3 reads CASSLFDSRRADTQYF. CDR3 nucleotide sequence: TGCGCCAGCAGCTTATTCGACAGTCGGAGAGCAGATACGCAGTATTTT.